This T cell receptor beta chain was documented in a study of technical replicates of blood from a few donors. Sequenced by immunoSEQ multiplex PCR; TCRdb stores in-frame clones only, minus some. The sample lists 65,000 to 85,000 clones; 90% to 95% were seen once. The receptor's source is a human donor in good health. The specimen was T cells isolated from PBMCs.

CDR3: CASSLVVTSTGELFF. CDR3 in DNA: TGCGCCAGCAGCTTGGTTGTGACTAGCACCGGGGAGCTGTTTTTT. The chain is built from TRBV5-1 and TRBJ2-2; perhaps TRBD2 as D (6 bases). The V end was cut by 0 bases, the J end by 4 bases, with 10 bases between. CDR1 is SGHRS and CDR2 is YFSETQ in the germline V gene. CDR3 length: 15 amino acids.